This T cell receptor beta chain is drawn from a study of CD8 T cells in ankylosing spondylitis. This clonotype was counted only a few times. Its specificity is unknown. Findings and limits, study-wide: Earlier reports found some motif variants in synovial fluid and blood in reactive arthritis. A CD8+ phenotype characterized the disease-linked clones, which were relatively rare in peripheral blood.

Libraries of TCR beta came from quantitative 5'-RACE with molecular barcodes. In TCRdb, the 5' RACE reads were re-called with MiXCR into one record per CDR3 protein. The sample shows roughly 200,000 distinct CDR3 sequences, roughly 13% of them seen only once. Germline loops: CDR1 DFQATT, CDR2 SNEGSKA (reference sequence). The CDR3 extends over 15 amino acids. V shed 0 bases and J shed 5 bases, with 16 bases lying between them. The sequencing sample was made of blood, either unsorted or a sorted T cell fraction (not recorded which). The chain combines TRBV20-1 with TRBJ2-5; D is ambiguous. This clonotype was sampled from a male donor with ankylosing spondylitis or in good health (not recorded which). CDR3 DNA sequence: TGCAGTGCTAGAGATGGTAGCTGGGGATTGGAGACCCAGTACTTC. This gives the protein CSARDGSWGLETQYF.